This T cell receptor (beta chain) was identified in a study of beta chain features in type 1 diabetes. Study observations and caveats: Type 1 diabetes patients had fewer VDJ junction insertions and more deletions. PCR might favor shorter templates, but any such skew would affect patients and controls equally. There was a moderate but significant shortening of TCRB CDR3s in all four CD4+ subsets of Type 1 diabetes patients.

Germline CDR1 SEHNR, CDR2 FQNEAQ (reference sequence). This CDR3 contains 13 residues. V lost 7 bases, J lost 0 bases, and 9 bases lay in between. TCRB transcripts that were expressed got sequenced, as all of the isolated RNA had been reverse transcribed. The protocol was immunoSEQ multiplex PCR, while the TCRdb copy is restricted to in-frame clones and leaves out a portion. The sample has hundreds of thousands of clones, about 12% seen once. As concerns this clone: The antigen is undetermined.

The genes are TRBV7-9 and TRBJ1-1; D remains unclear. The clonotype comes from a man younger than 35 in good health. Input material: naive CD4+ T cells from blood. CDR3 in amino acids: CASIRTVNTEAFF. The CDR3 DNA reads as TGTGCCAGCATCAGAACAGTGAACACTGAAGCTTTCTTT.